The count of the clone carrying this TCR beta chain is one. This entry comes from a study of T cell changes during pregnancy in multiple sclerosis. Clones were read by immunoSEQ multiplex PCR, and TCRdb kept only the in-frame ones, dropping some. Found here are 65,000 to 90,000 clones, more than 90% of them singletons; the top ten hold roughly 2%. Germline-derived CDR1 and CDR2 are LGHNT and FRNRAP. CDR3 size: 13 residues. The V end was cut by 6 bases, the J end by 3 bases, with 11 bases between. Source: peripheral blood, taken in the second trimester of pregnancy. The chain links TRBV12-5 to TRBJ1-1, with TRBD1 as a possible D gene (5 bases). This TCR was recovered from a female donor with multiple sclerosis, enrolled in a pregnancy study. The CDR3 DNA reads as TGTGCTAGTGGCCCAACAGGAGACACTGAAGCTTTCTTT. As protein: CASGPTGDTEAFF.